What follows describes a single T cell receptor (beta chain). The data were taken from a study of T cell changes during pregnancy in multiple sclerosis. The assay was immunoSEQ multiplex PCR, and TCRdb's table has in-frame clones only and misses some. Here the sample spans tens of thousands of clones, approximately 90% being singletons. Germline-derived CDR1 and CDR2 are MGHRA and YSYEKL. CDR3 length: 16 residues. Trimming took 1 base from V and 2 from J; bases not matched to a gene: 8. Here the sequenced sample was peripheral blood, taken in the first trimester of pregnancy. The TCR was taken from a female donor in good health, enrolled as a control in a pregnancy study. V and J are TRBV4-1 and TRBJ2-7, with 7 nucleotides matching TRBD2. The DNA of the CDR3 is TGCGCCAGCAGCCAAGCCTTTCGGGCGGGGGCCTACGAGCAGTACTTC. Protein sequence: CASSQAFRAGAYEQYF.